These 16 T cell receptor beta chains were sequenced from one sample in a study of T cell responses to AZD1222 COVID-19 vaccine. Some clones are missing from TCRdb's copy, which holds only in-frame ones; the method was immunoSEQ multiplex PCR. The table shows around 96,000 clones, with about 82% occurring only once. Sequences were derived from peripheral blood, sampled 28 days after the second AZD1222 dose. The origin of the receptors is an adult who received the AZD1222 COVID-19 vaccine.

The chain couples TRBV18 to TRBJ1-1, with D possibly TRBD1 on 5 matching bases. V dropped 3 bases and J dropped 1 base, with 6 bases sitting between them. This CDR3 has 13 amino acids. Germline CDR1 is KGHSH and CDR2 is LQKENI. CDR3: CASSPGRNTEAFF. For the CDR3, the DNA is TGTGCCAGCTCACCGGGACGGAACACTGAAGCTTTCTTT.

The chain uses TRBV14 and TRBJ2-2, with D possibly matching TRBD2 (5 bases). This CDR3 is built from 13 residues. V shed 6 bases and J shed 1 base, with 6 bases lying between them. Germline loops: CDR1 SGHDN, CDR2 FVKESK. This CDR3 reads CASRRVNTGELFF. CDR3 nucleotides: TGTGCCAGCAGGCGGGTGAACACCGGGGAGCTGTTTTTT.

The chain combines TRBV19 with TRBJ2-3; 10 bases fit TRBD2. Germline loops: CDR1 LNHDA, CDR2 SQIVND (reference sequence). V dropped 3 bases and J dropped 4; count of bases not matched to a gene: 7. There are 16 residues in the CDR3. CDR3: CASSMAGTSASDTQYF. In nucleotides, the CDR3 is TGTGCCAGTAGTATGGCCGGGACTAGCGCGTCAGATACGCAGTATTTT. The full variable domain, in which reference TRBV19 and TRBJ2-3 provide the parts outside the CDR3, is DGGITQSPKYLFRKEGQNVTLSCEQNLNHDAMYWYRQDPGQGLRLIYYSQIVNDFQKGDIAEGYSVSREKKESFPLTVTSAQKNPTAFYLCASSMAGTSASDTQYFGPGTRLTVL.

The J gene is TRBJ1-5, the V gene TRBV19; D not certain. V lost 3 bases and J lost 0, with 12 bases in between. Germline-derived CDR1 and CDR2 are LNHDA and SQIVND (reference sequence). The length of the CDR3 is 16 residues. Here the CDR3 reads CASSIGGSYSNQPQHF. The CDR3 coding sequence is TGTGCCAGTAGTATCGGTGGGTCTTATAGCAATCAGCCCCAGCATTTT.

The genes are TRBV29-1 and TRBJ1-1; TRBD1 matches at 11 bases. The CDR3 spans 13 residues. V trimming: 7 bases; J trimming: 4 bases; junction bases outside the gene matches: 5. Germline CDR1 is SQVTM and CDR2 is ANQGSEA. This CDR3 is CSAQGQGGTEAFF. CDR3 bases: TGCAGCGCCCAGGGACAGGGGGGCACTGAAGCTTTCTTT.

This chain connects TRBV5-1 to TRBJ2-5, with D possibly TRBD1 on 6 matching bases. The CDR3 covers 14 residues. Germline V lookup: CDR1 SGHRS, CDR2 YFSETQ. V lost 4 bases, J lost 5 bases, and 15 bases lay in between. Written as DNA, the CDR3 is TGCGCCAGCAGCACCCGTGGGGGCGGGGAGACCCAGTACTTC. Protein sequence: CASSTRGGGETQYF.

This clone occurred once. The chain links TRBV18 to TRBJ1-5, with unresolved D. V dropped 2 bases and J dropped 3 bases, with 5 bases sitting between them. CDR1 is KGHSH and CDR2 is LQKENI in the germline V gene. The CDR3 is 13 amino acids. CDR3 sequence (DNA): TGTGCCAGCTCACCAGACATCAATCAGCCCCAGCATTTT. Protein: CASSPDINQPQHF.

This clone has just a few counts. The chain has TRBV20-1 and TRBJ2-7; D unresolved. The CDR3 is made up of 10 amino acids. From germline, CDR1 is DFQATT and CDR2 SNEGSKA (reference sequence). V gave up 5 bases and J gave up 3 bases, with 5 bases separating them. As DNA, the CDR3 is TGCAGTGCTTCCAACTACGAGCAGTACTTC. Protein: CSASNYEQYF.

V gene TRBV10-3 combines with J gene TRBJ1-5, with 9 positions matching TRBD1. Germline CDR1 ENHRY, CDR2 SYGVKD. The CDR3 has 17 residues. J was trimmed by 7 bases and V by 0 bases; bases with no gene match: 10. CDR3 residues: CAISESTAQGARQPQHF. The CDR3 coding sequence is TGTGCCATCAGTGAGTCGACTGCACAGGGGGCAAGGCAGCCCCAGCATTTT.

CDR3 DNA sequence: TGTGCCTGGAGTGTAGTAAATCCAGGGGACCAGCCCCAGCATTTT. Translating gives CAWSVVNPGDQPQHF. This rearrangement joins TRBV30 to TRBJ1-5; D possibly corresponds to TRBD1 (6 bases). Germline CDR1 reads GTSNPN; CDR2 reads SVGIG (reference sequence). This CDR3 comprises 15 residues. V lost 0 bases, J lost 7 bases, and 16 bases lay in between. The whole variable domain, filled in from reference TRBV30 and TRBJ1-5, reads SQTIHQWPATLVQPVGSPLSLECTVEGTSNPNLYWYRQAAGRGLQLLFYSVGIGQISSEVPQNLSASRPQDRQFILSSKKLLLSDSGFYLCAWSVVNPGDQPQHFGDGTRLSIL.

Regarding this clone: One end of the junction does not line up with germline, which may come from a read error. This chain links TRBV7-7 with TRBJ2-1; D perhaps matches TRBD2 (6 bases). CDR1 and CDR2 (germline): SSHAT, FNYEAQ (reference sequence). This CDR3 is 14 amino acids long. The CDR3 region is CASSLSGFYNEQFF. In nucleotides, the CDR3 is TGTGCTAGCAGCTTAAGCGGGTTCTACAATGAGCAGTTCTTC.

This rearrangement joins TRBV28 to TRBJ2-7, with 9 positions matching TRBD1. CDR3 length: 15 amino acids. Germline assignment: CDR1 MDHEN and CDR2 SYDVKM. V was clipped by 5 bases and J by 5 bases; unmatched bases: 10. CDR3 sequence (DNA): TGTGCCAGCAGTCTTTCCGGGACAGGGTCCCACGAGCAGTACTTC. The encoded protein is CASSLSGTGSHEQYF. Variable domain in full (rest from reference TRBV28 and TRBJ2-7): DVKVTQSSRYLVKRTGEKVFLECVQDMDHENMFWYRQDPGLGLRLIYFSYDVKMKEKGDIPEGYSVSREKKERFSLILESASTNQTSMYLCASSLSGTGSHEQYFGPGTRLTVT.

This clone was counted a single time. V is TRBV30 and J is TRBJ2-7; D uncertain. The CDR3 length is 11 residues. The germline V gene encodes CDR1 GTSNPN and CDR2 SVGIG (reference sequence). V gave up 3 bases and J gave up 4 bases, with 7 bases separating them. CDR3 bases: TGTGCCTGGAGCGGCCAGTACGAGCAGTACTTC. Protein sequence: CAWSGQYEQYF.

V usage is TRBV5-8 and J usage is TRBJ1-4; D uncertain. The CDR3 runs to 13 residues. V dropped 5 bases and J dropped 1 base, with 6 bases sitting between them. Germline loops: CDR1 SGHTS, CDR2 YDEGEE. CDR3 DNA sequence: TGTGCCAGCAGAAGAAGAACTAATGAAAAACTGTTTTTT. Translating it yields CASRRRTNEKLFF.

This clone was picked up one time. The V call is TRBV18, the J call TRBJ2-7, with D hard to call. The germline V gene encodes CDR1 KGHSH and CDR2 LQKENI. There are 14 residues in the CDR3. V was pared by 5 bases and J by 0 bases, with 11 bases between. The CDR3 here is CASSSTQGSYEQYF. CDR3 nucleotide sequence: TGTGCCAGCTCATCCACTCAAGGCTCCTACGAGCAGTACTTC.

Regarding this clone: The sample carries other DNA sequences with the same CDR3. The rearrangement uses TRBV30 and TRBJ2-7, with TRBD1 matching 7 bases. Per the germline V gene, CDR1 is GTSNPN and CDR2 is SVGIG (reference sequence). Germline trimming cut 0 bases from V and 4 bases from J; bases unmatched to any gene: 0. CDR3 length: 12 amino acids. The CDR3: CAWSVQGYEQYF. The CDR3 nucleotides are TGTGCCTGGAGTGTACAGGGGTACGAGCAGTACTTC.